This T cell receptor beta chain was found in a study of human CD4 T cells and Enterobacteriaceae. The trim removed 5 bases at V and 5 bases at J, leaving 10 bases unmatched. Germline CDR1 and CDR2: SEHNR and FQNEAQ (reference sequence). This CDR3 spans 15 amino acids. Detection sensitivity for ex vivo total memory CD4+ was one cell in 200,000. Data came from immunoSEQ multiplex PCR; TCRdb stores just in-frame clones and leaves some out. Found here are fewer than 35,000 clones, approximately 80% of them singletons; the top ten hold roughly 0.96%. All CD4+ cells other than CD45RA+CCR7+CD95- naive cells were sorted as memory, over 95% pure. Healthy donor blood came from Swiss blood donation centers. Positive selection with CD4 and CD14 microbeads isolated CD4+ T cells and monocytes.

This chain joins TRBV7-9 and TRBJ2-7; 9 nucleotides align to TRBD1. The source is a human donor in good health. Input material: memory CD4+ T cells from blood. CDR3 coding DNA: TGTGCCAGCAGCCCAGCCGGGACAGGGAAAGACGAGCAGTACTTC. This codes for CASSPAGTGKDEQYF.